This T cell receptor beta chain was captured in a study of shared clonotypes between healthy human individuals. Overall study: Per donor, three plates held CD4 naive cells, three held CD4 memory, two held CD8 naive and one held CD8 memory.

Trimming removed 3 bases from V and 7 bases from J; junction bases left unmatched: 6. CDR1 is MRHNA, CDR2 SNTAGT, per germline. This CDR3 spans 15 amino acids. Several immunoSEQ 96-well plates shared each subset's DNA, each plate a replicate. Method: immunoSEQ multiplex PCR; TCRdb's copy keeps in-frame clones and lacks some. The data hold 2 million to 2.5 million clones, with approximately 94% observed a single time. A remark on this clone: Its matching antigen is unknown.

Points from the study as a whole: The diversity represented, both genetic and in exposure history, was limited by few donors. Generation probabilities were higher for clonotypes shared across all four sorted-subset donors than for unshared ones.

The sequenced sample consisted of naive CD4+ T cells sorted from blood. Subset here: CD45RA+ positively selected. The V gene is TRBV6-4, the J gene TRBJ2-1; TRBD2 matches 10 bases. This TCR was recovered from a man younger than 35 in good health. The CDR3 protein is CASSERSGRVNEQFF. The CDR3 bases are TGTGCCAGCAGTGAAAGGAGCGGGAGGGTTAATGAGCAGTTCTTC.